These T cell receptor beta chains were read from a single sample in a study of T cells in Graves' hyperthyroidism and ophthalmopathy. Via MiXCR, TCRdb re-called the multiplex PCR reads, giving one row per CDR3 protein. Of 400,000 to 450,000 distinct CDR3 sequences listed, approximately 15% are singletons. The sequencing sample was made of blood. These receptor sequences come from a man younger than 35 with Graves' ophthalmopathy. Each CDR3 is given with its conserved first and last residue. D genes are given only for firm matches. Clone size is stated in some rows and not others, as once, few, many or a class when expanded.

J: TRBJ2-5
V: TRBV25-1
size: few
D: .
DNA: TGTGCCAGCACTAGAAGGGGGGGCTCTACCCAGTACTTC
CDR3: CASTRRGGSTQYF

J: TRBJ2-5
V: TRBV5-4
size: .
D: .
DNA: TGTGCCAGCAGCTCTACGAAGGCGGATGAGACCCAGTACTTC
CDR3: CASSSTKADETQYF

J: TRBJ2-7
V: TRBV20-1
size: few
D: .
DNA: TGCAGTGCCTTCTGGCAACGGGGAACCTACGAGCAGTACTTC
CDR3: CSAFWQRGTYEQYF

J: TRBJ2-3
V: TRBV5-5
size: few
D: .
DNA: TGTGCCAGCAGCTTGGGGTCCCACAGTTACACAGATACGCAGTATTTT
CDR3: CASSLGSHSYTDTQYF

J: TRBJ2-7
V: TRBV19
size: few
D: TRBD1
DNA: TGTGCCAGTAGAAAGGGGACAGGGGGCGCCGGACCGGCTGGGGACTACGAGCAGTACTTC
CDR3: CASRKGTGGAGPAGDYEQYF

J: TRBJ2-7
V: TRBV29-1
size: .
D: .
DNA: TGCAGCGTTGAAGAAGGAGATTACGAGCAGTACTTC
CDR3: CSVEEGDYEQYF

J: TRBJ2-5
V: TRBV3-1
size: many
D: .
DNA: TGTGCCAGCAGTTGGGCCCTGAGTGGGACCCAGTACTTC
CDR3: CASSWALSGTQYF

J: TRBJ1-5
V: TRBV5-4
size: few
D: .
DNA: TGTGCCAGCAGCCAGGCGGGACCGGAGGGCAATCAGCCCCAGCATTTT
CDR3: CASSQAGPEGNQPQHF

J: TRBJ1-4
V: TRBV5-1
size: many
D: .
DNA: TGCGCCAGCAGCCTGGGGCAGGACTCGTATGAAAAACTGTTTTTT
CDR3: CASSLGQDSYEKLFF

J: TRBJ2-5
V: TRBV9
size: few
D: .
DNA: TGTGCCAGCAGCGCTGGACTCCCCCTTTACCAAGAGACCCAGTACTTC
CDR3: CASSAGLPLYQETQYF

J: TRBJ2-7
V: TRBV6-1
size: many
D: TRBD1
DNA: TGTGCCAGCAGTTACTCAAGGACAGGAGACGTTTACGAGCAGTACTTC
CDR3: CASSYSRTGDVYEQYF

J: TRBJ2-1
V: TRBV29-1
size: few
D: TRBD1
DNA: TGCAGCGTCGATAAAACAGGGGGCGGCTACAATGAGCAGTTCTTC
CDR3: CSVDKTGGGYNEQFF

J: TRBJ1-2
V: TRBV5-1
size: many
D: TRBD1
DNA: TGCGCCAGCAGCTTCGGGCAGGGGGCCTATGGCTACACCTTC
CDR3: CASSFGQGAYGYTF

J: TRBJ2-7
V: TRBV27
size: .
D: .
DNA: TGTGCCAGCAGACCCAGGGGCGTTGAGTCCTACGAGCAGTACTTC
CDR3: CASRPRGVESYEQYF

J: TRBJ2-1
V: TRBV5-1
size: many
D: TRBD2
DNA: TGCGCCAGCAGCTTGGCCTCGGGAGGGACCTACAATGAGCAGTTCTTC
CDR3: CASSLASGGTYNEQFF

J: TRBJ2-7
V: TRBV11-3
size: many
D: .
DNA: TGTGCCAGCAGCAAATCCCAGGGACAAATTACCTACGAGCAGTACTTC
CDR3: CASSKSQGQITYEQYF

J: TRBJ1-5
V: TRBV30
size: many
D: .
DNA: TGTGCCTGGAATCAGGCCCCCAATCAGCCCCAGCATTTT
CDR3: CAWNQAPNQPQHF

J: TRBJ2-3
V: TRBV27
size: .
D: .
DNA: TGTGCCAGCAGTTTATCTCCAGCCTTTTCCCCAGATACGCAGTATTTT
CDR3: CASSLSPAFSPDTQYF

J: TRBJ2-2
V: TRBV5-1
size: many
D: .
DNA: TGCGCCAGCAGCTCGGTAGTATTCCGCGACAGAAACACCGGGGAGCTGTTTTTT
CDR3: CASSSVVFRDRNTGELFF

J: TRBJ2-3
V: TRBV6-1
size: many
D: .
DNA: TGTGCCAGCAGTGAAGCGGCGCCAGGGGGGTCAGATACGCAGTATTTT
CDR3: CASSEAAPGGSDTQYF

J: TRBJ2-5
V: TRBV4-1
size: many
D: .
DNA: TGCGCCAGCAGCCAGGGTTCAGGCGGTGAGACCCAGTACTTC
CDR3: CASSQGSGGETQYF

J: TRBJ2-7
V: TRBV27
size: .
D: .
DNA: TGTGCCAGCAGTTTATACCAGGGGGGTTCCTACGAGCAGTACTTC
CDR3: CASSLYQGGSYEQYF

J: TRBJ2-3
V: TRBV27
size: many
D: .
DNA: TGTGCCAGCAGTTTAGTAGGGGAGTCGACAGATACGCAGTATTTT
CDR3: CASSLVGESTDTQYF

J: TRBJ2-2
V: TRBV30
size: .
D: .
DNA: TGTGCCTGGAGTTTGGGACATTACACCGGGGAGCTGTTTTTT
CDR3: CAWSLGHYTGELFF

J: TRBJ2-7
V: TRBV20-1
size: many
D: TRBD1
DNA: TGCAGTGCTAGACGACAGGGGGTTGGCGAGCAGTACTTC
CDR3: CSARRQGVGEQYF

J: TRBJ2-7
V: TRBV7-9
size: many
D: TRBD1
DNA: TGTGCCAGCAGCTTAGGGGACAGGAGTCTTTACGAGCAGTACTTC
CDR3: CASSLGDRSLYEQYF

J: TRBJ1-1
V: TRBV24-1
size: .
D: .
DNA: TGTGCCACCAGTCTGGCACAGGGAGGAGCTTTCTTT
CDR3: CATSLAQGGAFF

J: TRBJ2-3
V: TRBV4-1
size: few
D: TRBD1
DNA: TGCGCCAGCAGCCATGGACAGGGCCTTCCGAGGACTAGCACAGATACGCAGTATTTT
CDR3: CASSHGQGLPRTSTDTQYF

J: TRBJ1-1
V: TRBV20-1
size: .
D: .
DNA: TGCAGTGCTAGAGTTTACTCCAACCCCGAAGCTTTCTTT
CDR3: CSARVYSNPEAFF

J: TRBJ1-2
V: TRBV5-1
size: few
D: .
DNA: TGCGCCAGCAGCCCAAGAGCGAGCCCTTCTAACTATGGCTACACCTTC
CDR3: CASSPRASPSNYGYTF

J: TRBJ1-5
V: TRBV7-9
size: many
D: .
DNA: TGTGCCAGCAGCCCTCTCTCACAGCCCCAGCATTTT
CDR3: CASSPLSQPQHF

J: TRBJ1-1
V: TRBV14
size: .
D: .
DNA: TGTGCCAGCAGCCAAGTAGGGCTAAACACTGAAGCTTTCTTT
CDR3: CASSQVGLNTEAFF

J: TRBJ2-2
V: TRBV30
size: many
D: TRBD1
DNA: TGTGCCTGGGACAGGGACGCGCGTACCGGGGAGCTGTTTTTT
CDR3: CAWDRDARTGELFF

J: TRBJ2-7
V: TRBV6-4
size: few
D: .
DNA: TGTGCCAGCAGGCCCTTGGGGGCGCGACCCGCCTACGAGCAGTACTTC
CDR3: CASRPLGARPAYEQYF

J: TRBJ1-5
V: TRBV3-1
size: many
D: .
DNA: TGTGCCAGCAGCCAAGGCGCAATCAGCCCGTATCAGCCCCAGCATTTT
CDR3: CASSQGAISPYQPQHF

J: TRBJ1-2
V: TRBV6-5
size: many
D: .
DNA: TGTGCCAGCAGTTACTCGCGAGATTCCTATGGCTACACCTTC
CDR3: CASSYSRDSYGYTF

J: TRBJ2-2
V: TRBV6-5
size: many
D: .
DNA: TGTGCCAGCAGTTACTCGAGGGTCTTAGTGGGGGAGCTGTTTTTT
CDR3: CASSYSRVLVGELFF

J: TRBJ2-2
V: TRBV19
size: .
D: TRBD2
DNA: TGTGCCAGTAGGCCCTTAGCGGGAGGTCCCGGGGAGCTGTTTTTT
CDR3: CASRPLAGGPGELFF

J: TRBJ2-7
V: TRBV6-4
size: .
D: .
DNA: TGTGCCAGCAGCCAGGAGGGGCCGGTCGAGCAGTACTTC
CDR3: CASSQEGPVEQYF

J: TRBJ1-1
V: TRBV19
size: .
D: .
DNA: TGTGCCAGTAGTAAACAGGGAGCGGATGAAGCTTTCTTT
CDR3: CASSKQGADEAFF

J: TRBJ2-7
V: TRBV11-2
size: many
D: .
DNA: TGTGCCAGCAGCGCAGTCCGGGACCTTGGCTACGAGCAGTACTTC
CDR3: CASSAVRDLGYEQYF

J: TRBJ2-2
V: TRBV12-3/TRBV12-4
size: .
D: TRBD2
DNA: TGTGCCAGCAGGGCAGCTAGCGGGGGGGCCTTAAGGGAGCTGTTTTTT
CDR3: CASRAASGGALRELFF

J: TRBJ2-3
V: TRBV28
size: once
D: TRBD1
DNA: TGTGCCAGCAGTTTCCTCCCCCTGACAGGGAATAGCAGAGATACGCAGTATTTT
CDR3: CASSFLPLTGNSRDTQYF

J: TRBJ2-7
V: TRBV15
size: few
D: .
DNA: TGTGCCACCAGCAGACTTGGCCGCGGAGGCTCCTACGAGCAGTACTTC
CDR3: CATSRLGRGGSYEQYF